This T cell receptor (beta chain) was captured in a study of T-cell reconstitution after alpha-beta-depleted transplantation in children (dated by TCRdb to between 2015 and 2016). Background on the whole study: The study quantitatively tracked T-cell immune reconstitution after TCRalphabeta/CD19-depleted allogeneic hematopoietic cell transplantation in children using TCR repertoire profiling.

Library preparation employed PCR. Instrument on record: Illumina HiSeq 2500. To normalize quantification of the TCRbeta repertoire, the TCR libraries were built with molecular barcoding that relied on unique molecular identifiers. Using fastp at Q25 and MiXCR, TCRdb reprocessed the public reads and kept productive beta chains. Rows matching on CDR3 protein sequence are summarized as one entry with the most common DNA and genes. Within this sample are 500,000 or so distinct CDR3 sequences, with around a third of them counted one time only. 2% to 3% of the sample belongs to the ten largest clones. CDR1 and CDR2 are drawn from the germline V gene (reference sequence): SGHKS, YYEKEE. The CDR3, cysteine through phenylalanine, is 16 amino acids long. The retained sequence is limited to the CDR3, 48 bases, with the frame set at the first base. V and J are truncated by 4 bases and 0 bases respectively, leaving an intervening sequence of 13 bases.

This clonotype was counted a few times. Its antigen is still unknown. Base qualities are not recorded, but no much larger clone differs from it by a single base. Recombination linked TRBV5-5 to TRBJ2-2; a tentative D match to TRBD1 spans 5 bases. The sequence was collected from a human donor who donated a stem cell graft to a child with aplastic anemia. The sample was PBMCs from the stem cell graft donor, taken from the stem cell graft. The CDR3 reads as follows: CASSGALVPNTGELFF. The sequenced DNA is TGTGCCAGCAGCGGGGCCCTGGTGCCGAACACCGGGGAGCTGTTTTTT.